These 13 T cell receptor beta chains originate from one sample sequenced in a study of T-cell reconstitution after alpha-beta-depleted transplantation in children. The TCRbeta library incorporated unique molecular identifiers. TCRdb itself ran the PCR reads through MiXCR, one entry per CDR3 protein. Of about 200,000 distinct CDR3 sequences listed, approximately 6.3% were seen once; the top ten hold 5.5%. The material sequenced was PBMCs, taken before TCRalphabeta/CD19-depleted stem cell transplant. These receptors all come from a boy between 2 and 15 years old with acute lymphoblastic leukemia, due to receive a stem cell transplant.

Many counts were recorded for this clonotype. The CDR3 DNA is TGCAGCGTTGGACAGGGGCCCATCAATGAGCAGTTCTTC. It specifies CSVGQGPINEQFF. The rearrangement links TRBV29-1 to TRBJ2-1; 8 bases match TRBD1. The V segment lost 4 bases and the J segment 6 bases; nucleotides outside the gene matches: 5. Germline lookup yields CDR1 SQVTM and CDR2 ANQGSEA. The length of the CDR3 is 13 residues.

About this clonotype: A much larger clone sits a single nucleotide away, making a read error possible. The rearrangement links TRBV7-9 to TRBJ1-1; 10 bases line up with TRBD1. Trimming at V came to 5 bases and at J to 4 bases, leaving 10 bases not matched to a gene. The length of the CDR3 is 16 residues. Looked up from germline, CDR1 is SEHNR and CDR2 is FQNEAQ (reference sequence). The CDR3 loop is CASSARQGAGGTEAFF. The DNA for the CDR3 is TGTGCCAGCAGCGCTCGACAGGGGGCCGGGGGCACTGAAGCTTTCTTT.

This clonotype was observed many times. J is TRBJ2-1 and V is TRBV27; 8 bases match TRBD2. This CDR3 is built from 16 residues. V gave up 10 bases and J gave up 0 bases; unmatched junction bases: 11. Germline loops: CDR1 MNHEY, CDR2 SMNVEV (reference sequence). CDR3 region: CATKSPSGSSYNEQFF. The DNA for the CDR3 is TGTGCCACCAAGTCCCCAAGCGGGAGCTCCTACAATGAGCAGTTCTTC.

As regards this clonotype: This may be a read error, as it is one base from a much larger clone. The chain has TRBV4-2 and TRBJ1-1; a weak D match, TRBD1 (5 bases). V shed 4 bases and J shed 4 bases, with 10 bases lying between them. Germline V CDR1 and CDR2: LGHNA, YNFKEQ. The CDR3 is 13 residues long. In DNA form, the CDR3 reads TGTGCCAGCAGCCCCAGGGTAGGCACTGAAGCTTTCTTT. Amino acids: CASSPRVGTEAFF.

In this sample, this clonotype turned up a few times. The chain recombines TRBV11-2 with TRBJ2-7, with TRBD1 matching 10 bases. CDR1 SGHAT and CDR2 FQNNGV come from the germline V gene. This CDR3 spans 13 amino acids. Trimming cost V 5 bases and J 3 bases; bases outside gene matches: 1. In DNA, the CDR3 is TGTGCCAGCAGCCGGACAGGGGGCTACGAGCAGTACTTC. Its translation is CASSRTGGYEQYF.

This clonotype occurred many times. The chain employs TRBV12-3 or TRBV12-4 and TRBJ1-5; 9 bases are shared with TRBD1. The V segment lost 1 base and the J segment 6 bases; nucleotides outside the gene matches: 10. This CDR3 comprises 17 residues. CDR3: CASSLGVGTGITQPQHF. CDR3 nucleotide sequence: TGTGCCAGCAGTTTAGGTGTTGGGACAGGGATAACTCAGCCCCAGCATTTT.

There are many counts of this clonotype. The chain combines TRBV5-1 with TRBJ2-5; possible D gene TRBD2, 5 bases. The CDR3 is 13 residues long. The V end was cut by 4 bases, the J end by 2 bases, with 9 bases between. Germline CDR1 reads SGHRS; CDR2 reads YFSETQ. CDR3 in amino acids: CASSPEGQETQYF. The CDR3 DNA sequence: TGCGCCAGCAGCCCTGAGGGACAAGAGACCCAGTACTTC.

The sample holds many counts of this clonotype. The chain joins TRBV7-2 to TRBJ2-7; the D gene is possibly TRBD1 (5 bases). The V end lost 4 bases, the J end lost 7 bases, and 14 bases lay between the germline ends. CDR3 size: 13 residues. The germline CDR1 and CDR2 sequences are SGHTA and FQGNSA. CDR3 sequence: CASSSFRAEEQYF. The CDR3 DNA is TGTGCCAGCAGCTCCTTCAGGGCGGAAGAGCAGTACTTC.

This clonotype was recorded a few times. The chain combines TRBV6-5 with TRBJ1-6; no reliable D call. The ends were cut back, 0 bases at V and 0 bases at J, with 6 bases in the middle. Germline loops: CDR1 MNHEY, CDR2 SVGAGI. The CDR3 spans 16 residues. The CDR3 reads CASSYSRVSYNSPLHF. The CDR3 region has the DNA TGTGCCAGCAGTTACTCGAGGGTCTCCTATAATTCACCCCTCCACTTT.

This clonotype appeared many times. This rearrangement joins TRBV28 to TRBJ2-5, with a tentative D call TRBD1 (6 bases). CDR1 and CDR2 (germline): MDHEN, SYDVKM. The ends were cut back, 6 bases at V and 0 bases at J, with 14 bases in the middle. The CDR3 length is 15 residues. The CDR3 is CASSPGQSHQETQYF. In nucleotides, the CDR3 is TGTGCCAGCAGCCCGGGACAATCGCACCAAGAGACCCAGTACTTC.

The chain uses TRBV20-1 and TRBJ1-5, with a possible D match to TRBD1 (6 bases). The CDR3 runs 19 residues. Germline-derived CDR1 and CDR2 are DFQATT and SNEGSKA (reference sequence). V was cut by 0 bases and J by 0 bases, with 21 bases left in between. The CDR3 loop is CSARDQGPGRTNSNQPQHF. The CDR3 bases are TGCAGTGCTAGAGATCAGGGGCCGGGGCGAACAAATAGCAATCAGCCCCAGCATTTT.

This clonotype was seen many times. V usage is TRBV21-1 and J usage is TRBJ1-6. TRBV21-1 is an annotated pseudogene. This CDR3 is built from 11 residues. The CDR3 bases are TGTGCCAGCAGTCTTAGATCACCCCTCCACTTT. Protein product: CASSLRSPLHF.

In its sample, this clonotype was seen many times. The chain combines TRBV28 with TRBJ1-1; TRBD1 might be the D (5 bases). Germline CDR1 reads MDHEN; CDR2 reads SYDVKM. The CDR3 runs to 14 residues. V lost 10 bases and J 6 bases, leaving 21 bases between the germline ends. In DNA form, the CDR3 reads TGTGCCACCAACAGACGAGGGGATAGGCCTGAAGCTTTCTTT. This gives the protein CATNRRGDRPEAFF.